This record looks at one T cell receptor (beta chain) sequence and its context. What it binds is not known. One junction end does not reproduce the germline sequence, and a read error may be involved. Primers included in the PCR were 60 Vbeta and 13 Jbeta primers. Sequenced by immunoSEQ multiplex PCR; TCRdb stores in-frame clones only, minus some. Recorded for this sample: about 70,000 clones. The data were obtained in a study of cytomegalovirus exposure and HLA in healthy donors. The CDR3 contains 8 residues. CDR1 is WNHNN and CDR2 is SYGVQD in the germline V gene (reference sequence). Overall study findings and caveats: Analysis was carried out at a later point, and it linked a missense DCLRE1C variant to TCR beta V- and J-gene trimming. Later analysis identified over 15,000 TCR beta sequences associated with HLA alleles, using a false discovery rate threshold of 0.05.

This chain connects TRBV10-1 to TRBJ1-3, with 7 nucleotides matching TRBD1. The sample taken for sequencing was PBMCs. This TCR was recovered from a female donor in good health and CMV-seropositive. The CDR3 region is CQGQTHIF. DNA of the CDR3: TGCCAGGGACAGACCCATATATTT.